The present entry profiles one T cell receptor (beta chain) with its context. The PCR employed 60 Vbeta primers together with 13 Jbeta primers. Sequencing used immunoSEQ multiplex PCR; TCRdb keeps in-frame clones, though not all of them. The sample records approximately 160,000 clones, roughly three quarters being singletons. This sample was included in a study of cytomegalovirus exposure and HLA in healthy donors. V was clipped by 3 bases and J by 3 bases, with 10 bases between them. The CDR3 extends over 13 amino acids. The germline V gene has CDR1 SGHDT and CDR2 YYEEEE. The source material was PBMCs. The V and J genes are TRBV5-6 and TRBJ2-7; D gene uncertain. The TCR comes from a woman between 50 and 59 years old in good health and CMV-seropositive. The CDR3 loop reads CASSSQQSYEQYF. The DNA for the CDR3 is TGTGCCAGCAGCTCACAACAGAGCTACGAGCAGTACTTC.